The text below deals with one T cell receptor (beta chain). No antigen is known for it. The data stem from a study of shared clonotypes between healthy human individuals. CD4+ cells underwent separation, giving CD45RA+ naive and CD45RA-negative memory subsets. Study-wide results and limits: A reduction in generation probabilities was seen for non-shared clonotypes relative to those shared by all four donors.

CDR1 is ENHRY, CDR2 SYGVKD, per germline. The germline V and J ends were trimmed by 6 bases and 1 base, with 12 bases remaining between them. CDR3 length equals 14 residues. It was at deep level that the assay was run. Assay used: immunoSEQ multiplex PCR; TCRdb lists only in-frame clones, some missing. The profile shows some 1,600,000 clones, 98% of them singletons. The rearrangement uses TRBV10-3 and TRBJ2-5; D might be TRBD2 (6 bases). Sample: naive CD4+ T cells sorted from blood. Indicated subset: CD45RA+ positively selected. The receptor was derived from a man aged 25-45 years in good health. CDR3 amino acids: CAIREDSGQETQYF. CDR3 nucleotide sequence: TGTGCCATCAGGGAAGATAGCGGCCAAGAGACCCAGTACTTC.